These 18 T cell receptor beta chains share one sample of origin, sequenced in a study of blood T cells in healthy people across ages. Primed by a sample-barcoded 5' primer and a J-beta primer mix, a second PCR proceeded for roughly 7 to 12 cycles. One entry per CDR3 protein results from TCRdb running MiXCR on the 5' RACE reads. The table lists some 890,000 distinct CDR3 sequences, almost 30% of them singletons, with approximately 10% in the top ten. These data were also reused for a study on T cells of mothers and their children.

Sequencing used blood. These receptor sequences come from a woman between 40 and 50 years old in good health.

On this clonotype itself: This may arise from a read error, as a much more abundant clone is one base away. The gene calls are TRBV20-1 and TRBJ2-3; TRBD1 matches 9 bases. The length of the CDR3 is 15 residues. Germline values: CDR1 DFQATT, CDR2 SNEGSKA (reference sequence). As DNA, the CDR3 is TGCAGTGCTTCTCCTTGGGACAGGGACACAGATGCGCAGTATTTT. Translation: CSASPWDRDTDAQYF.

Turning to this clonotype: The junction does not match germline at one end; this may be a read error. This chain uses TRBV29-1 with TRBJ2-2; D is perhaps TRBD1 (6 bases). The CDR3 sequence is 13 residues long. In germline, CDR1 is SQVTM, CDR2 ANQGSEA. CDR3 sequence reads: CSVTGLDTGEPFF. DNA of the CDR3: TGCAGCGTAACAGGGCTCGACACCGGGGAGCCGTTTTTT.

A single count supports this clonotype. V is TRBV6-6 and J is TRBJ1-5; D may be TRBD1 (6 bases). With 6 bases removed from V and 12 bases from J, the gap between germline ends came to 21 bases. This CDR3 is 14 amino acids long. Germline V gene sequence: CDR1 MNHNY, CDR2 SVGAGI (reference sequence). The CDR3 nucleotides are TGTGCCAGCAGGCCCGGGACACGTACTCCAAACCAGCATTTT. Translation: CASRPGTRTPNQHF.

This clonotype was seen once. The chain employs TRBV7-2 and TRBJ2-3, with a weak D call TRBD2 (7 bases). The CDR3 contains 16 residues. The germline gives CDR1 SGHTA, CDR2 FQGNSA. V was trimmed by 5 bases and J by 5 bases, leaving 20 bases between them. CDR3 DNA: TGTGCCAGCAGCACGGGGGGCGGGGGCCGGGGAGATACGCAGTATTTT. Translation gives CASSTGGGGRGDTQYF.

This clonotype was detected ten times or more. The chain recombines TRBV4-1 with TRBJ2-1; D unresolved. V was trimmed by 6 bases and J by 8 bases, leaving 17 bases between them. Per the germline V gene, CDR1 is MGHRA and CDR2 is YSYEKL. This CDR3 is 14 amino acids long. In DNA, the CDR3 is TGCGCCAGCAGTTCCCTCCCGGGCACCGATGAGCAGTTCTTC. Translated: CASSSLPGTDEQFF.

The sample holds many counts of this clonotype. The chain recombines TRBV29-1 with TRBJ2-7, with a tentative D call TRBD2 (6 bases). The CDR3 runs 10 residues. Trimming pared 4 bases from V and 6 bases from J, leaving 7 bases between. Per the germline V gene, CDR1 is SQVTM and CDR2 is ANQGSEA. CDR3 loop: CSVAGVEQYF. DNA of the CDR3: TGCAGCGTTGCGGGGGTCGAGCAGTACTTC.

This clonotype has at least ten counts. V is TRBV7-2 and J is TRBJ2-4; the D gene is possibly TRBD2 (5 bases). Trimming removed 0 bases at V and 7 bases at J, with 16 bases between. The germline CDR1 and CDR2 sequences are SGHTA and FQGNSA. This CDR3 comprises 16 residues. CDR3: CASSLALTGSGNIQYF. DNA for the CDR3: TGTGCCAGCAGCTTAGCTTTGACGGGGTCTGGGAACATTCAGTACTTC.

This clonotype showed up just once. Here the CDR3 reads CASRLQGATYNEQFF. CDR3 nucleotides: TGTGCCAGTAGGTTACAGGGGGCCACCTACAATGAGCAGTTCTTC. The chain has TRBV19 and TRBJ2-1; 9 positions agree with TRBD1. Germline loops: CDR1 LNHDA, CDR2 SQIVND (reference sequence). The V segment lost 6 bases and the J segment 2 bases; nucleotides outside the gene matches: 5. There are 15 residues in the CDR3.

Concerning this clonotype: Relative to the germline gene, one junction end is altered; a read error may explain this. The rearrangement links TRBV6-5 to TRBJ2-3, with 9 bases aligning to TRBD2. The CDR3 consists of 18 residues. In germline, CDR1 is MNHEY, CDR2 SVGAGI. CDR3 DNA: TGTGTCAGCAGGTATCTAAGCGGGGGGCCGCTTAGCACAGATACGCAGTATTTT. Protein product: CVSRYLSGGPLSTDTQYF.

Details on this clonotype: Since a far larger clone is one base different, this is likely a read error. This chain uses TRBV18 with TRBJ2-1; possibly TRBD1 for D (5 bases). The CDR3 spans 13 residues. The V gene's germline CDR1 is KGHSH and CDR2 LQKENI. The CDR3 DNA is TGTGCCAGCTCACCCGACAGTTACAATGAGCAGTGCTTC. Its translation is CASSPDSYNEQCF.

Turning to this clonotype: This may be a read error: a much more frequent sequence differs by one nucleotide. The chain couples TRBV5-1 to TRBJ2-5; D unclear. The V gene lost 4 bases and the J gene lost 1 base, with 14 bases spanning the gap. In germline, CDR1 is SGHRS, CDR2 YFSETQ. This CDR3 has 15 residues. As DNA, the CDR3 is TGCGCCAGCAGCCCCAACGGGTGGCGCCAAGAGACCCAGTACTTC. It is translated as CASSPNGWRQETQYF.

The rearrangement links TRBV27 to TRBJ2-1; TRBD2 matches at 12 bases. With 6 bases clipped from V and 0 bases from J, the junction kept 9 bases outside the gene matches. Germline lookup yields CDR1 MNHEY and CDR2 SMNVEV (reference sequence). The CDR3 is made up of 18 amino acids. The CDR3 region is CASRTLAGGLSSYNEQFF. In DNA, the CDR3 is TGTGCCAGCAGAACACTAGCGGGGGGCTTGAGCTCCTACAATGAGCAGTTCTTC.

The chain combines TRBV20-1 with TRBJ2-2; 12 bases map to TRBD2. Losses at the gene ends were 0 bases for V and 2 bases for J; bases not matched to a gene: 4. The CDR3 has 17 residues. The V gene's germline CDR1 is DFQATT and CDR2 SNEGSKA (reference sequence). The CDR3 here is CSARDLLAGGNTGELFF. The CDR3 DNA reads as TGCAGTGCTAGAGATTTACTAGCGGGGGGCAACACCGGGGAGCTGTTTTTT.

This clonotype was seen at least ten times. This chain uses TRBV2 with TRBJ2-5; no definite D call. CDR3 size: 14 residues. Germline V lookup: CDR1 SNHLY, CDR2 FYNNEI. Trimming removed 4 bases from V and 5 bases from J, with 14 bases in between. CDR3 bases: TGTGCCAGCAGTGGAGGTGGGCCCTACGAGACCCAGTACTTC. Protein sequence: CASSGGGPYETQYF.

This chain joins TRBV2 and TRBJ1-2, with D hard to call. The length of the CDR3 is 12 residues. CDR1 SNHLY and CDR2 FYNNEI come from the germline V gene. V was cut by 7 bases and J by 4 bases, with 10 bases left in between. CDR3 nucleotides: TGTGCCAGCAACGTTGGCAGCTATGGCTACACCTTC. Amino acids: CASNVGSYGYTF.

As concerns this clonotype: One end of the junction fails to match germline, which may point to a read error. The CDR3 loop reads CASSVEDGLAGGLETQFF. The CDR3 region has the DNA TGTGCCAGTAGCGTAGAAGATGGTCTGGCGGGGGGGCTAGAGACCCAGTTCTTC. The chain couples TRBV9 to TRBJ2-1, with 9 bases aligning to TRBD2. The CDR3 covers 18 residues. From germline, CDR1 is SGDLS and CDR2 YYNGEE.

This clonotype was counted at least ten times. The junction differs from germline at one of its ends, possibly a read error. V gene TRBV5-1 combines with J gene TRBJ2-6; possibly TRBD1 for D (6 bases). Looked up from germline, CDR1 is SGHRS and CDR2 is YFSETQ. The CDR3 covers 15 residues. CDR3 sequence reads: CASSLQGPGANVLTF. The CDR3 DNA sequence: TGTGCCAGCAGTTTACAGGGACCGGGGGCCAACGTCCTGACTTTC.

The V call is TRBV29-1, the J call TRBJ1-1, with D uncertain. This CDR3 spans 12 amino acids. V was pared by 4 bases and J by 6 bases, with 12 bases between. Looked up from germline, CDR1 is SQVTM and CDR2 is ANQGSEA. The CDR3 coding sequence is TGCAGCGTTGCGGAGGGAGCGGCTGAAGCTTTCTTT. Its protein is CSVAEGAAEAFF.